Listed below are T cell receptor beta chains from one sample, sequenced in a study of tumor-infiltrating lymphocytes in primary liver carcinoma. A single record per CDR3 protein comes from TCRdb applying MiXCR to the multiplex PCR reads. The repertoire consists of around 190,000 distinct CDR3 sequences, with over 80% occurring once and the leading ten covering 15% to 20%. Sequencing was done on a sample of tumor tissue from primary liver carcinoma. The origin of the receptors is a man in his forties with primary liver carcinoma and hepatitis B virus infection. Both conserved end residues are part of each CDR3. The order of the fields is J gene, V gene, clone size, D gene, CDR3 DNA, CDR3 protein. The D gene is left open where the match is weak. The size field is filled for only some rows; it gives once, few, many or a size class.

TRBJ2-1	TRBV11-3	-	-	TGTGCCAGCAGCTTAGGCGCCTCTAACAATCAGCAGTTCTTC	CASSLGASNNQQFF
TRBJ2-2	TRBV6-1	-	-	TGTGACAGCAGTGATGCGCTTCTAGGGGGAGCGAACACCAGGGAGCCGTTTTTT	CDSSDALLGGANTREPFF
TRBJ2-7	TRBV28	-	-	TGTGCCAGCAGTTCGGGTTGTAACAGGTTCCAGTACTTC	CASSSGCNRFQYF
TRBJ2-3	TRBV11-2	once	-	TGTGCCAGCAGCTTAAATCCGGGGGAGACTAGAGCAGATACGCAGTATTTT	CASSLNPGETRADTQYF
TRBJ1-5	TRBV6-2/TRBV6-3	once	-	TGTGCCAGCAGTCCCCACAAGGGTCTGTGGGATCAGCCCCGGCATTTT	CASSPHKGLWDQPRHF
TRBJ1-5	TRBV29-1	-	-	TGCAGTGCCGGAGGGGGAGCATATCAGCCCCAGCATTTT	CSAGGGAYQPQHF
TRBJ2-7	TRBV29-1	once	TRBD2	TGCAGCGTCGTGTCTAGCGGGAGGTCTGGGGAGCAGTACTTC	CSVVSSGRSGEQYF
TRBJ1-1	TRBV27	-	-	TGTGCCCGCAGTATTCAGAGGAACACTGAAGCTTTCTTT	CARSIQRNTEAFF
TRBJ2-7	TRBV4-2	-	-	TGTGTCAGCAGCCAAGACGGGAGACGGCTCGAGCAGTACTTC	CVSSQDGRRLEQYF
TRBJ2-7	TRBV30	-	-	TGTGCCTGGTTAGGACCCGGGTCAGGCCGAACCTACGAACAGTACTTC	CAWLGPGSGRTYEQYF
TRBJ2-7	TRBV6-2/TRBV6-3	-	TRBD2	TGTGCCAGCACTTACTCGACTAGCTCCCACGAGCAGTACTTC	CASTYSTSSHEQYF
TRBJ2-5	TRBV7-2	-	-	TGTGCCAGCAGCCCTTTGATTGAGACCGAGTACTTC	CASSPLIETEYF
TRBJ1-2	TRBV11-2	-	TRBD1	TGTGCCAGTAGCCGACAGGGAGTCTATAGCTACACCTTC	CASSRQGVYSYTF
TRBJ1-2	TRBV12-3/TRBV12-4	many	TRBD1	TGTGCCAGCACCCCAGGGGGAGAAAACTATGGCTACACCTTC	CASTPGGENYGYTF
TRBJ2-1	TRBV14	-	-	TGTGCCAGTAGCCGGAGGGAAGGAGCTACAGGCAATGAGCAGTTCTTC	CASSRREGATGNEQFF
TRBJ1-2	TRBV29-1	few	-	TGCAGGGTTCGATCAAGGGGCGCCTATGGCTACACCTTC	CRVRSRGAYGYTF
TRBJ2-1	TRBV12-3/TRBV12-4	-	TRBD2	TGTGCCAGCAGGGGGACTAGCGTGAGTTATGAGCAGATCTTC	CASRGTSVSYEQIF
TRBJ2-5	TRBV4-1	-	-	TGCGCCAGCAGCCTCACGGGGGATCAAGAGACCCAATACTTC	CASSLTGDQETQYF
TRBJ2-1	TRBV4-3	many	-	TGCGCCAGCAGCCAAGTAACAGCCCTCTACAATGAGCAGTTCTTC	CASSQVTALYNEQFF
TRBJ2-4	TRBV11-1	-	-	TGTGCCAGCAGCTTTCCCCAGACTAGTGGGATCAAAAACATTCAGTACTTC	CASSFPQTSGIKNIQYF
TRBJ1-1	TRBV5-6	-	-	TGTACCAGCAGCCCCCTAGACGGGGGGAACACTGAAGCTTTCTTT	CTSSPLDGGNTEAFF
TRBJ1-5	TRBV12-3/TRBV12-4	-	-	TGTGCCAGCAGTTTAGCAGGGGGGAGCAATCAGGCCCAGCATTTT	CASSLAGGSNQAQHF
TRBJ1-5	TRBV2	-	-	TGTGCCAACAGTGGGGGGAATCAGCCCCAGCATTTT	CANSGGNQPQHF